The clone carrying this T cell receptor (beta chain) was counted at least ten times. These data belong to a study of CD8 T cells in ankylosing spondylitis. TCRdb independently ran MiXCR on the 5' RACE reads; one entry per CDR3 protein. The sample consists of 85,000 to 100,000 distinct CDR3 sequences, roughly 8.3% of them appearing once. Germline CDR1 reads LGHNA; CDR2 reads YSLEER. The CDR3 runs 17 residues. The V gene end was trimmed by 0 bases and the J gene end by 6 bases; junction bases not matched to a gene: 13. Sample: blood, either unsorted or a sorted T cell fraction (not recorded which). The chain links TRBV4-3 to TRBJ2-7; TRBD1 matches at 8 bases. This TCR was recovered from a male donor with ankylosing spondylitis or in good health (not recorded which). The CDR3 reads CASSQELYVRGQAEQYF. The CDR3 DNA is TGCGCCAGCAGCCAAGAGCTGTATGTCAGGGGGCAAGCCGAGCAGTACTTC.